This T cell receptor (beta chain) was retrieved from a study of T cells in Graves' hyperthyroidism and ophthalmopathy. This clonotype has just a few counts. Its matching antigen is unknown. The investigators amplified TCR beta CDR3 regions from RNA transcripts. The HTBI primer set drove a first-round RT-PCR of the TCR CDR3. MiXCR, run by TCRdb on the multiplex PCR reads, gives a single entry per CDR3 protein. The sample gives hundreds of thousands of distinct CDR3 sequences, less than 25% of which show up once; under 35% is in the top ten. Extraction of PBMCs used roughly 9.6 ml of fresh peripheral blood. V was shortened by 7 bases and J by 1 base, with 7 bases between the two germline ends. This CDR3 has 12 residues. CDR1 and CDR2 from the germline V gene are MDHEN and SYDVKM. Whole-study findings and limits: The majority of expanded thyroid clonotypes above 0.001 also appeared in blood. Ophthalmopathy was separated from stable hyperthyroidism by a 13 V-J model.

The receptor was derived from a man aged 25 to 45 with Graves' ophthalmopathy. The chain carries TRBV28 and TRBJ2-5; D is perhaps TRBD1 (5 bases). The sequencing sample was made of blood. CDR3 loop: CASTDSQETQYF. The CDR3 DNA is TGTGCCAGCACCGACAGCCAAGAGACCCAGTACTTC. Full variable domain (outside the CDR3, taken from reference TRBV28 and TRBJ2-5): DVKVTQSSRYLVKRTGEKVFLECVQDMDHENMFWYRQDPGLGLRLIYFSYDVKMKEKGDIPEGYSVSREKKERFSLILESASTNQTSMYLCASTDSQETQYFGPGTRLLVL.